One and the same sample provided the 23 T cell receptor beta chains below, sequenced in a study of regulatory T cells in long-lasting Graves disease. The time point: newly diagnosed GD, antithyroid drugs for less than 3 months. PBMC-extracted RNA yielded the TCR library. The TCR beta library used iRepertoire HTBI primers with Arm-PCR amplification of CDR3. TCRdb re-derived calls from the multiplex PCR reads in MiXCR, one entry per CDR3 protein. Among about 420,000 distinct CDR3 sequences, 16% were seen once, and the ten largest hold approximately 22%. This same sample was also part of a study on T cells in Graves' hyperthyroidism and ophthalmopathy.

The sequencing here drew on peripheral blood mononuclear cells (PBMCs), taken at new diagnosis, from a patient treated with antithyroid drugs. Every receptor here comes from a woman younger than 35 with Graves disease.

V gene TRBV6-1 combines with J gene TRBJ1-6, with a tentative D call TRBD1 (6 bases). Per the germline V gene, CDR1 is MNHNS and CDR2 is SASEGT. There are 16 residues in the CDR3. V was cut by 4 bases and J by 7 bases, with 17 bases left in between. The CDR3 DNA is TGTGCCAGCAGTGCAGACAGGCCCCCGGTGAATTCACCCCTCCACTTT. Protein: CASSADRPPVNSPLHF.

Many counts were recorded for this clonotype. The CDR3 nucleotides are TGTGCCAGCAGCCCGGGGACAGGGACCTACTACGAGCAGTACTTC. Its translation is CASSPGTGTYYEQYF. The rearrangement joins TRBV7-2 to TRBJ2-7, with 9 bases that match TRBD1. The CDR3 loop spans 15 amino acids. Germline V gene lookup returns CDR1 SGHTA and CDR2 FQGNSA. V lost 5 bases to trimming and J lost 3 bases; unmatched junction nucleotides: 8.

The chain is built from TRBV19 and TRBJ2-7, with D perhaps matching TRBD2 (5 bases). Germline V gene sequence: CDR1 LNHDA, CDR2 SQIVND (reference sequence). The CDR3 loop spans 15 amino acids. V lost 6 bases and J 4 bases, leaving 19 bases between the germline ends. For the CDR3, the DNA is TGTGCCAGTAGCCCCGGAGGAGGTGCAGCATACGAGCAGTACTTC. It yields the protein CASSPGGGAAYEQYF.

V and J are TRBV6-2 or TRBV6-3 and TRBJ1-6; D unresolved. CDR1 and CDR2 (germline): MNHEY, SVGEGT. The V gene lost 0 bases and the J gene lost 7 bases, with 7 bases spanning the gap. This CDR3 has 14 residues. The CDR3 is CASSYSTVNSPLHF. The DNA for the CDR3 is TGTGCCAGCAGTTACTCAACAGTAAATTCACCCCTCCACTTT.

The rearrangement links TRBV7-2 to TRBJ2-2; 10 positions match TRBD1. The CDR3 length is 16 residues. Germline assignment: CDR1 SGHTA and CDR2 FQGNSA. With 3 bases clipped from V and 5 bases from J, the junction kept 6 bases outside the gene matches. The CDR3 nucleotides are TGTGCCAGCAGCTTCCCCTTGGGACAGGGGACCGGGGAGCTGTTTTTT. This translates into CASSFPLGQGTGELFF. Using reference TRBV7-2 and TRBJ2-2 for the parts outside the CDR3, the full variable domain is GAGVSQSPSNKVTEKGKDVELRCDPISGHTALYWYRQSLGQGLEFLIYFQGNSAPDKSGLPSDRFSAERTGGSVSTLTIQRTQQEDSAVYLCASSFPLGQGTGELFFGEGSRLTVL.

The chain links TRBV2 to TRBJ2-7, with D possibly matching TRBD1 (6 bases). Per germline, CDR1 SNHLY and CDR2 FYNNEI. Trimming cost V 6 bases and J 4 bases, with 13 bases left between them. This CDR3 comprises 13 residues. The CDR3 loop reads CASRDSPGYEQYF. DNA for the CDR3: TGTGCCAGCAGGGACAGCCCGGGTTACGAGCAGTACTTC. Together with reference TRBV2 and TRBJ2-7, the CDR3 gives the full variable domain: EPEVTQTPSHQVTQMGQEVILRCVPISNHLYFYWYRQILGQKVEFLVSFYNNEISEKSEIFDDQFSVERPDGSNFTLKIRSTKLEDSAMYFCASRDSPGYEQYFGPGTRLTVT.

At least ten counts were recorded for this clonotype. The chain has TRBV20-1 and TRBJ2-3; 10 bases are a match to TRBD2. CDR1 and CDR2 from the germline V gene are DFQATT and SNEGSKA (reference sequence). This CDR3 comprises 14 residues. The ends lost 6 bases at V and 4 bases at J; junction bases unmatched: 7. For the CDR3, the DNA is TGCAGTGCCACCGGGACTAGCGTACCAGATACGCAGTATTTT. This translates into CSATGTSVPDTQYF.

This clonotype was seen ten or more times. The CDR3 loop is CASSQDYYEQYF. In DNA form, the CDR3 reads TGTGCCAGCAGCCAGGACTACTACGAGCAGTACTTC. The rearrangement links TRBV6-1 to TRBJ2-7, with TRBD2 as a possible D gene (6 bases). The CDR3 sequence is 12 residues long. CDR1 and CDR2 (germline): MNHNS, SASEGT. V dropped 6 bases and J dropped 3 bases, with 9 bases sitting between them.

This clonotype occurred many times. The chain employs TRBV6-1 and TRBJ2-7, with TRBD1 matching 8 bases. Germline V CDR1 and CDR2: MNHNS, SASEGT. The CDR3 spans 16 residues. After removal of 1 base from V and 0 bases from J, the junction contained 5 bases not matched to a gene. CDR3 sequence: CASSEDRTGLSYEQYF. The CDR3 coding sequence is TGTGCCAGCAGTGAAGATAGGACAGGGCTCTCCTACGAGCAGTACTTC.

This clonotype was observed many times. At one of its ends the junction is not consistent with the germline gene, which may arise from a read error. This chain links TRBV7-2 with TRBJ2-5, with TRBD2 identical over 9 bases. CDR1 SGHTA and CDR2 FQGNSA come from the germline V gene. This CDR3 is 16 amino acids long. CDR3 nucleotide sequence: TGTGCCAGCAGCTTAGTAGGTAGCGGGAGAGGAGAGACCCGGTACTTC. Translating gives CASSLVGSGRGETRYF.

V and J are TRBV9 and TRBJ2-1, with 7 positions matching TRBD1. J gave up 7 bases and V 1 base, and 5 bases lay outside the gene matches. CDR3 size: 14 residues. Germline V gives CDR1 SGDLS, CDR2 YYNGEE. Here the CDR3 reads CASSVRQGLNEQFF. The CDR3 nucleotides read TGTGCCAGCAGCGTAAGACAGGGATTAAATGAGCAGTTCTTC. The full variable domain, rest sourced from reference TRBV9 and TRBJ2-1, is DSGVTQTPKHLITATGQRVTLRCSPRSGDLSVYWYQQSLDQGLQFLIQYYNGEERAKGNILERFSAQQFPDLHSELNLSSLELGDSALYFCASSVRQGLNEQFFGPGTRLTVL.

A remark on this clonotype: This may be a read error: a much more frequent sequence differs by one nucleotide. The chain is built from TRBV12-5 and TRBJ2-1; the match to TRBD2 covers 10 bases. The CDR3 length is 17 residues. V was clipped by 3 bases and J by 5 bases; unmatched bases: 10. Germline CDR1 is LGHNT and CDR2 is FRNRAP. The CDR3 sequence is CASGFRFQREGHNEQFF. CDR3 in DNA: TGTGCTAGTGGTTTTAGATTCCAGCGGGAGGGCCACAATGAGCAGTTCTTC.

This clonotype was found many times. The chain links TRBV11-2 to TRBJ2-3; no reliable D call. The V gene lost 6 bases and the J gene lost 0 bases, with 10 bases spanning the gap. Per germline, CDR1 SGHAT and CDR2 FQNNGV. The CDR3 spans 14 residues. The DNA for the CDR3 is TGTGCCAGCAGTCTCGCCGGAAGCACAGATACGCAGTATTTT. Its translation is CASSLAGSTDTQYF.

This clonotype came up a few times. The J gene is TRBJ2-2, the V gene TRBV10-3, with unresolved D. CDR3 length: 12 amino acids. Germline CDR1 reads ENHRY; CDR2 reads SYGVKD. The V end lost 3 bases, the J end lost 2 bases, and 1 base lay between the germline ends. CDR3 nucleotide sequence: TGTGCCATCAGTGACAACACCGGGGAGCTGTTTTTT. It is translated as CAISDNTGELFF.

This clonotype has just a few counts. The chain carries TRBV7-9 and TRBJ2-7; TRBD2 matches 12 bases. Germline V gene sequence: CDR1 SEHNR, CDR2 FQNEAQ (reference sequence). The CDR3 length is 15 residues. J gave up 5 bases and V 4 bases, and 6 bases lay outside the gene matches. This CDR3 is CASSSSGRGANEQYF. The CDR3 DNA is TGTGCCAGCAGCTCTAGCGGGAGGGGAGCGAACGAGCAGTACTTC.

This clonotype turned up a few times. The V gene is TRBV20-1, the J gene TRBJ1-4; possibly TRBD1 for D (5 bases). Trimming removed 0 bases from V and 8 bases from J, with 13 bases in between. This CDR3 comprises 14 residues. Germline CDR1 DFQATT, CDR2 SNEGSKA (reference sequence). The CDR3 DNA reads as TGCAGTGCTAGAGATTTTCAGGGTCCGGAAAAACTGTTTTTT. Residues: CSARDFQGPEKLFF.

This clonotype was observed a few times. This chain joins TRBV24-1 and TRBJ2-7; D unclear. Germline values: CDR1 KGHDR, CDR2 SFDVKD. The CDR3 covers 13 residues. V gave up 9 bases and J gave up 2 bases, with 13 bases separating them. Here the CDR3 DNA reads TGTGCCACCCAAGCAGGTCCTACCTACGAGCAGTACTTC. Its translation is CATQAGPTYEQYF.

This clonotype showed up just a few times. CDR3 bases: TGCAGTGCCGCAGGACAGGGGGCGTTCACTGAAGCTTTCTTT. As protein: CSAAGQGAFTEAFF. The chain carries TRBV20-1 and TRBJ1-1, with TRBD1 identical over 11 bases. Germline CDR1 reads DFQATT; CDR2 reads SNEGSKA (reference sequence). Trimming at V came to 6 bases and at J to 4 bases, leaving 7 bases not matched to a gene. This CDR3 region has 14 residues.

This clonotype has a handful of counts. This chain links TRBV27 with TRBJ2-2; TRBD1 might be the D (7 bases). The germline V and J ends were trimmed by 3 bases and 8 bases, with 13 bases remaining between them. Germline values: CDR1 MNHEY, CDR2 SMNVEV (reference sequence). The CDR3 is 14 amino acids. The CDR3 sequence is CASSFRRGVGELFF. In DNA, the CDR3 is TGTGCCAGCAGTTTTCGCAGGGGGGTTGGGGAGCTGTTTTTT.

This clonotype was observed many times. The chain links TRBV6-5 to TRBJ1-2; no firm D call. V lost 2 bases to trimming and J lost 4 bases, with 17 bases between them. Germline V gene data show CDR1 as MNHEY and CDR2 as SVGAGI. There are 16 residues in the CDR3. This chain's CDR3 is CASSYRGLGVPYGYTF. The DNA of the CDR3 is TGTGCCAGCAGTTACCGTGGACTTGGGGTTCCCTATGGCTACACCTTC.

This clonotype was detected only a few times. This chain links TRBV6-1 with TRBJ2-7; 11 nucleotides line up with TRBD2. Trimming took 6 bases from V and 4 from J; bases not matched to a gene: 14. CDR3 length equals 17 residues. Germline CDR1 MNHNS, CDR2 SASEGT. The CDR3 reads CASRRIRTSGLSYEQYF. CDR3 nucleotides: TGTGCCAGCAGGAGGATTCGGACTAGCGGGTTATCGTACGAGCAGTACTTC.

This clonotype has at least ten counts. J is TRBJ1-1 and V is TRBV30; D remains ambiguous. The V gene lost 3 bases and the J gene lost 8 bases, with 7 bases spanning the gap. CDR1 is GTSNPN and CDR2 is SVGIG in the germline V gene (reference sequence). This CDR3 has 10 amino acids. CDR3 sequence reads: CAWSGAEAFF. CDR3 coding DNA: TGTGCCTGGAGCGGTGCGGAAGCTTTCTTT.

This sequence joins TRBV29-1 and TRBJ2-7; the match to TRBD1 covers 7 bases. The CDR3 consists of 13 residues. V shed 4 bases, J shed 1 base, and the junction held 4 bases outside the gene matches. The germline V gene encodes CDR1 SQVTM and CDR2 ANQGSEA. CDR3 DNA: TGCAGCGTTGGACAGGGAAGGTCCTACGAGCAGTACTTC. Its protein is CSVGQGRSYEQYF.